One and the same sample provided the 13 T cell receptor beta chains below, sequenced in a study of CD8 T cells in ankylosing spondylitis. MiXCR, applied by TCRdb to the 5' RACE reads, yields one record per CDR3 protein. The table includes about 240,000 distinct CDR3 sequences, approximately 9% detected once. The sequenced sample was blood, either unsorted or a sorted T cell fraction (not recorded which). The source is a male donor with ankylosing spondylitis or in good health (not recorded which).

This clonotype was counted many times. The V call is TRBV11-2, the J call TRBJ1-1; TRBD1 matches 8 bases. Trimming removed 3 bases from V and 0 bases from J; junction bases left unmatched: 3. Germline CDR1 SGHAT, CDR2 FQNNGV. The CDR3 loop spans 15 amino acids. The DNA for the CDR3 is TGTGCCAGCAGCTTCGGACAGGGCCTGAACACTGAAGCTTTCTTT. This gives the protein CASSFGQGLNTEAFF.

This clonotype was detected ten times or more. The chain links TRBV24-1 to TRBJ2-2; D not certain. V shed 4 bases and J shed 6 bases, with 5 bases lying between them. This CDR3 contains 12 residues. CDR1 is KGHDR and CDR2 is SFDVKD in the germline V gene. CDR3 residues: CATSDRPGELFF. In DNA form, the CDR3 reads TGTGCCACCAGTGACCGTCCCGGGGAGCTGTTTTTT.

This clonotype was seen repeatedly, ten times or more. The junction shows a germline mismatch at one end, possibly a read error. The chain employs TRBV10-3 and TRBJ1-1; TRBD1 matches at 7 bases. The V gene's germline CDR1 is ENHRY and CDR2 SYGVKD. The length of the CDR3 is 12 residues. CDR3 coding DNA: TGTGCGATCAGGGGGGGGGAGACTGAAGCTTTCTTT. Its translation is CAIRGGETEAFF.

This chain joins TRBV27 and TRBJ2-7; TRBD1 matches 9 bases. J lost 2 bases, V lost 6 bases, and 14 bases had no gene match. This CDR3 comprises 17 residues. Germline CDR1 and CDR2: MNHEY and SMNVEV (reference sequence). The CDR3, as DNA: TGTGCCAGCAGAACAGGGGGCTACGGGGGTGGAACCTACGAGCAGTACTTC. Its protein is CASRTGGYGGGTYEQYF.

The CDR3 spells CASRTGTGGRSGELFF. The CDR3 region has the DNA TGTGCCAGCAGAACCGGGACAGGGGGCCGGAGCGGGGAGCTGTTTTTT. This chain joins TRBV12-3 or TRBV12-4 and TRBJ2-2, with 12 nucleotides matching TRBD1. CDR3 length: 16 residues. The junction had 9 bases not matched to a gene; V was cut back by 6 bases and J by 7 bases.

This clonotype was seen repeatedly, ten times or more. J is TRBJ1-2 and V is TRBV5-6; possible D gene TRBD1, 6 bases. CDR1 SGHDT and CDR2 YYEEEE come from the germline V gene. V lost 4 bases to trimming and J lost 4 bases, with 8 bases between them. The CDR3 runs 12 residues. CDR3 nucleotides: TGTGCCAGCAGCGAACAGGGCTATGGCTACACCTTC. Its protein is CASSEQGYGYTF. The full variable domain, completed using reference TRBV5-6 and TRBJ1-2, is DAGVTQSPTHLIKTRGQQVTLRCSPKSGHDTVSWYQQALGQGPQFIFQYYEEEERQRGNFPDRFSGHQFPNYSSELNVNALLLGDSALYLCASSEQGYGYTFGSGTRLTVV.

The table lists this clonotype with many counts. The chain has TRBV5-1 and TRBJ2-2; D perhaps matches TRBD2 (6 bases). Trimming left V 0 bases short and J 0 bases short, with 12 bases between. Germline V gene data show CDR1 as SGHRS and CDR2 as YFSETQ. The CDR3 totals 17 residues. CDR3 DNA sequence: TGCGCCAGCAGCTTGGAGGGGAGGACCGCGAACACCGGGGAGCTGTTTTTT. Translating gives CASSLEGRTANTGELFF.

This clonotype was counted many times. V usage is TRBV7-2 and J usage is TRBJ2-1; D may correspond to TRBD1 or TRBD2 (7 bases each). The CDR3 loop spans 13 amino acids. The V gene's germline CDR1 is SGHTA and CDR2 FQGNSA. With 5 bases removed from V and 15 bases from J, the gap between germline ends came to 20 bases. For the CDR3, the DNA is TGTGCCAGCAGCCAGGGGGAGCGGGAACGGACGTTCTTC. It codes for CASSQGERERTFF.

The chain links TRBV3-1 to TRBJ1-5; no firm D call. Germline CDR1 is LGHDT and CDR2 is YNNKEL (reference sequence). The CDR3 is 13 amino acids. Trimming left V 0 bases short and J 10 bases short, with 10 bases between. CDR3: CASSQDDFEPQHF. The CDR3 region has the DNA TGTGCCAGCAGCCAAGATGACTTTGAACCCCAGCATTTT.

The table lists this clonotype with many counts. The chain is built from TRBV7-2 and TRBJ2-1; perhaps TRBD2 as D (6 bases). Germline-derived CDR1 and CDR2 are SGHTA and FQGNSA. This CDR3 contains 15 residues. V lost 2 bases and J 7 bases, leaving 15 bases between the germline ends. CDR3 sequence: CASSLMISGGNEQFF. As DNA, the CDR3 is TGTGCCAGCAGCTTAATGATAAGTGGGGGGAATGAGCAGTTCTTC.

This clonotype was observed many times. CDR3 sequence: CASSAPDGQKYF. In DNA, the CDR3 is TGTGCCAGCAGCGCACCCGACGGACAGAAGTACTTC. The rearrangement joins TRBV11-2 to TRBJ2-4; possibly TRBD1 for D (6 bases). This CDR3 has 12 residues. V lost 5 bases and J lost 14, with 16 bases in between. The germline V gene encodes CDR1 SGHAT and CDR2 FQNNGV.

This clonotype was detected many times. This chain joins TRBV9 and TRBJ1-1; 7 bases align to TRBD1. Trimming at V came to 4 bases and at J to 4 bases, leaving 7 bases not matched to a gene. Germline V CDR1 and CDR2: SGDLS, YYNGEE. The CDR3 covers 14 residues. The CDR3 loop reads CASSTSGGVTEAFF. DNA of the CDR3: TGTGCCAGCAGCACCTCAGGGGGAGTCACTGAAGCTTTCTTT.

This clonotype was picked up many times. The V gene is TRBV20-1, the J gene TRBJ2-3; D is undetermined. V shed 5 bases and J shed 0 bases, with 15 bases lying between them. Germline CDR1 is DFQATT and CDR2 is SNEGSKA (reference sequence). The CDR3 consists of 15 residues. The DNA of the CDR3 is TGCAGTGCTCAAAGACCCTTCCCGAGCACAGATACGCAGTATTTT. It codes for CSAQRPFPSTDTQYF.